The 16 T cell receptor beta chains reported below all come from one sample, sequenced in a study of blood T cell repertoires in COVID-19. Repertoires were generated with immunoSEQ multiplex PCR, while TCRdb's copy carries only in-frame clones and drops some. The sample yields approximately 500,000 clones, roughly 89% seen once. The sample consisted of peripheral blood. The receptors stem from a woman in her fifties or sixties with COVID-19, enrolled during active disease.

In the case of this clone: This sample also contains other DNA sequences that code for the same CDR3. The chain links TRBV19 to TRBJ2-5; tentatively, D is TRBD1 (5 bases). Germline values: CDR1 LNHDA, CDR2 SQIVND (reference sequence). The CDR3 length is 13 residues. V was cut by 3 bases and J by 5 bases, with 10 bases left in between. The DNA for the CDR3 is TGTGCCAGTAGTATCCAGGGTAGGGAGACCCAGTACTTC. Amino acids: CASSIQGRETQYF.

The chain uses TRBV24-1 and TRBJ2-7, with D possibly TRBD1 on 6 matching bases. The CDR3 contains 13 residues. CDR1 and CDR2 (germline): KGHDR, SFDVKD. V shed 3 bases and J shed 2 bases, with 7 bases lying between them. CDR3 sequence reads: CATSDGQPYEQYF. The CDR3 region has the DNA TGTGCCACCAGTGATGGACAGCCCTACGAGCAGTACTTC.

The chain has TRBV5-1 and TRBJ2-3; 12 bases line up with TRBD2. Losses at the gene ends were 7 bases for V and 2 bases for J; bases not matched to a gene: 8. CDR3 size: 16 residues. In germline, CDR1 is SGHRS, CDR2 YFSETQ. The CDR3 sequence is CASGPTSGGITDTQYF. The DNA of the CDR3 is TGCGCCAGCGGCCCGACTAGCGGGGGCATCACAGATACGCAGTATTTT.

This rearrangement joins TRBV24-1 to TRBJ1-1, with TRBD1 matching 7 bases. The CDR3 runs to 17 residues. Losses at the gene ends were 3 bases for V and 5 bases for J; bases not matched to a gene: 14. Germline CDR1 and CDR2: KGHDR and SFDVKD. Here the CDR3 DNA reads TGTGCCACCAGTGATGGTATTCGGACAGGTGTAGGTACTGAAGCTTTCTTT. Translation gives CATSDGIRTGVGTEAFF.

This chain uses TRBV30 with TRBJ2-7; 7 bases agree with TRBD1. The CDR3 is 14 amino acids. Germline CDR1 GTSNPN, CDR2 SVGIG (reference sequence). Losses at the gene ends were 3 bases for V and 2 bases for J; bases not matched to a gene: 7. The CDR3 DNA sequence: TGTGCCTGGAGGGACAGGTTGGCGACCTACGAGCAGTACTTC. Translated, it gives CAWRDRLATYEQYF.

V and J are TRBV19 and TRBJ1-6; D gene unclear. Germline CDR1 and CDR2: LNHDA and SQIVND (reference sequence). This CDR3 region has 14 residues. V was pared by 6 bases and J by 0 bases, with 6 bases between. CDR3 sequence (DNA): TGTGCCAGTAGACGGAGCTCCTATAATTCACCCCTCCACTTT. The encoded protein is CASRRSSYNSPLHF.

The V call is TRBV6-5, the J call TRBJ2-3; D perhaps matches TRBD1 (6 bases). Germline lookup yields CDR1 MNHEY and CDR2 SVGAGI. The CDR3 totals 12 residues. The ends were cut back, 5 bases at V and 10 bases at J, with 13 bases in the middle. The CDR3 nucleotides read TGTGCCAGCAGTCTTACAGGGATAGCGCAGTATTTT. The encoded protein is CASSLTGIAQYF.

This clone was observed a handful of times. The chain carries TRBV5-1 and TRBJ1-4; TRBD1 matches at 7 bases. The CDR3 length is 14 residues. Germline V gene data show CDR1 as SGHRS and CDR2 as YFSETQ. Losses at the gene ends were 3 bases for V and 7 bases for J; bases not matched to a gene: 6. The CDR3 sequence: CASSSGTEGEKLFF. In DNA, the CDR3 is TGCGCCAGCAGCTCCGGGACAGAGGGTGAAAAACTGTTTTTT.

This clone was detected only a few times. The chain combines TRBV10-3 with TRBJ1-5, with 10 bases identical to TRBD1. This CDR3 contains 14 residues. V lost 8 bases and J lost 5; bases outside the gene matches: 6. Germline assignment: CDR1 ENHRY and CDR2 SYGVKD. CDR3 region: CAIRPGTGDQPQHF. The CDR3 nucleotides read TGTGCCATCCGTCCCGGGACAGGGGATCAGCCCCAGCATTTT.

This chain uses TRBV12-3 or TRBV12-4 with TRBJ1-4; D is unresolved. CDR3 length: 13 residues. Trimming cost V 3 bases and J 8 bases, with 10 bases left between them. CDR3 sequence (DNA): TGTGCCAGCAGTTTTTCGGGGTTCGAAAAACTGTTTTTT. This sequence encodes CASSFSGFEKLFF.

The J gene is TRBJ2-4, the V gene TRBV19; 10 bases are shared with TRBD1. The CDR3 is 16 amino acids. In germline, CDR1 is LNHDA, CDR2 SQIVND (reference sequence). The V gene end was trimmed by 4 bases and the J gene end by 4 bases; junction bases not matched to a gene: 7. CDR3 amino acids: CASSTGTGDPKNIQYF. The CDR3 nucleotides read TGTGCCAGTAGTACCGGGACAGGGGACCCGAAAAACATTCAGTACTTC. Filled out from reference TRBV19 and TRBJ2-4, the complete variable domain reads DGGITQSPKYLFRKEGQNVTLSCEQNLNHDAMYWYRQDPGQGLRLIYYSQIVNDFQKGDIAEGYSVSREKKESFPLTVTSAQKNPTAFYLCASSTGTGDPKNIQYFGAGTRLSVL.

The J gene is TRBJ2-7, the V gene TRBV19; 12 nucleotides align to TRBD1. The germline V gene encodes CDR1 LNHDA and CDR2 SQIVND (reference sequence). Trimming at V came to 6 bases and at J to 3 bases, leaving 6 bases not matched to a gene. This CDR3 has 15 amino acids. Here the CDR3 reads CASRIRDRGLYEQYF. DNA of the CDR3: TGTGCCAGTAGAATCCGGGACAGGGGGCTCTACGAGCAGTACTTC. Full variable domain (remainder filled in from reference TRBV19 and TRBJ2-7): DGGITQSPKYLFRKEGQNVTLSCEQNLNHDAMYWYRQDPGQGLRLIYYSQIVNDFQKGDIAEGYSVSREKKESFPLTVTSAQKNPTAFYLCASRIRDRGLYEQYFGPGTRLTVT.

This clone was counted only a few times. The chain combines TRBV11-2 with TRBJ2-3, with a tentative D call TRBD1 (5 bases). This CDR3 spans 12 amino acids. CDR1 SGHAT and CDR2 FQNNGV come from the germline V gene. In DNA form, the CDR3 reads TGTGCTTCCGAGCAGGGTGCAGATACGCAGTATTTT. Translation gives CASEQGADTQYF.

V gene TRBV18 combines with J gene TRBJ2-6, with TRBD2 identical over 7 bases. Germline CDR1 KGHSH, CDR2 LQKENI. This CDR3 contains 17 residues. J was trimmed by 0 bases and V by 2 bases; bases with no gene match: 4. CDR3 sequence: CASSPGEGTSGANVLTF. CDR3 nucleotide sequence: TGTGCCAGCTCACCAGGGGAGGGGACCTCTGGGGCCAACGTCCTGACTTTC.

This clone was picked up a small number of times. This chain links TRBV2 with TRBJ2-7, with 13 bases fitting TRBD2. Germline V gene sequence: CDR1 SNHLY, CDR2 FYNNEI. This CDR3 is built from 15 residues. After removal of 5 bases from V and 2 bases from J, the junction contained 3 bases not matched to a gene. The CDR3 reads CASSPGTSGAYEQYF. Here the CDR3 DNA reads TGTGCCAGCAGTCCCGGGACTAGCGGGGCCTACGAGCAGTACTTC.

The rearrangement uses TRBV29-1 and TRBJ1-1; 10 positions match TRBD1. The CDR3 runs to 14 residues. In germline, CDR1 is SQVTM, CDR2 ANQGSEA. V lost 5 bases and J lost 0; bases outside the gene matches: 3. For the CDR3, the DNA is TGCAGCGTTCGGACAGGGGGACTGAACACTGAAGCTTTCTTT. Its translation: CSVRTGGLNTEAFF.